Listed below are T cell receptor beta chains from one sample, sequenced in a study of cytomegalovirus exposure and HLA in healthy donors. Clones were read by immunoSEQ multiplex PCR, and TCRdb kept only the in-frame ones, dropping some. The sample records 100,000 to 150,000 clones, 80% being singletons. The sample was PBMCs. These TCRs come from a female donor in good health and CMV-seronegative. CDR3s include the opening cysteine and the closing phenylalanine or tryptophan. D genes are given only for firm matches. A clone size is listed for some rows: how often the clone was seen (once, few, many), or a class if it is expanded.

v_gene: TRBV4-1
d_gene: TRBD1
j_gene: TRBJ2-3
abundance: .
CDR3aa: CASSQPRQGQNTQYF
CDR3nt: TGCGCCAGCAGCCAACCTAGACAGGGTCAGAATACGCAGTATTTT

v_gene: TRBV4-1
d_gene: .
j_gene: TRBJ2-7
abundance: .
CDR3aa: CASSQASFNEQYF
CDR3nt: TGCGCCAGCAGCCAAGCATCATTTAACGAGCAGTACTTC

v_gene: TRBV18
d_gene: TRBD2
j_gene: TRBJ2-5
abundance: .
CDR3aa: CASSPASGRPQETQYF
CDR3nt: TGTGCCAGCTCACCGGCTAGCGGGAGGCCACAAGAGACCCAGTACTTC

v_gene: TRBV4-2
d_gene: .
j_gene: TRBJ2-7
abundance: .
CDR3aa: CASSQAGQGGEQYF
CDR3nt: TGTGCCAGCAGCCAGGCCGGACAGGGAGGGGAGCAGTACTTC

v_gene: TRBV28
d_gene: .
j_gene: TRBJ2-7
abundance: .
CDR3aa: CASSSTGSLFYEQYF
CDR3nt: TGTGCCAGCAGTTCAACGGGGTCTCTCTTCTACGAGCAGTACTTC

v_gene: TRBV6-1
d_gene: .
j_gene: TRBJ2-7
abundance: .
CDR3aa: CASSEKSAGYEQYF
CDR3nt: TGTGCCAGCAGTGAAAAGAGTGCGGGGTACGAGCAGTACTTC

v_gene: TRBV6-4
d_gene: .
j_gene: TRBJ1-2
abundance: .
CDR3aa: CAIPNGYTF
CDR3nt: TGTGCCATCCCAAATGGCTACACCTTC

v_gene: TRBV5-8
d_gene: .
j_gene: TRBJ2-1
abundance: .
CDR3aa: CASSLSLASYNEQFF
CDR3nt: TGTGCCAGCAGCTTGTCCCTAGCATCCTACAATGAGCAGTTCTTC

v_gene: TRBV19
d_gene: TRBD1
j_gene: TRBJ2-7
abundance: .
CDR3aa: CASSRTRDRDVHEQYF
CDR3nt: TGTGCCAGTAGTAGAACGCGGGACAGGGATGTCCACGAGCAGTACTTC

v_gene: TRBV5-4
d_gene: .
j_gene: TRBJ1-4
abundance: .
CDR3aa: CASSGGTPRKLFF
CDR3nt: TGTGCCAGCAGCGGCGGGACCCCGAGGAAACTGTTTTTT

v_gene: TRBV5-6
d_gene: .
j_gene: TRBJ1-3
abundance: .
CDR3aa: CASSPVSRGTGNTIYF
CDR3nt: TGTGCCAGCAGCCCAGTCAGTCGGGGAACTGGAAACACCATATATTTT

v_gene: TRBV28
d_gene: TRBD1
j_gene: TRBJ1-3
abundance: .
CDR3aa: CASSLAGTGAGNTIYF
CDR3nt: TGTGCCAGCAGTTTGGCCGGGACAGGGGCGGGAAACACCATATATTTT

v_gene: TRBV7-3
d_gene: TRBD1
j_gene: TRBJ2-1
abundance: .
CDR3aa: CASSPGTAPGNEQFF
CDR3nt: TGTGCCAGCAGCCCCGGGACAGCCCCTGGGAATGAGCAGTTCTTC

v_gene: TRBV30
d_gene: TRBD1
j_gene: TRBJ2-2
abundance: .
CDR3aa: CAWDYTGGLGELFF
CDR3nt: TGTGCCTGGGATTACACAGGGGGCCTCGGGGAGCTGTTTTTT

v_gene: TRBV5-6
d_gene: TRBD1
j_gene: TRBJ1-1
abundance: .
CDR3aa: CASSYPTGGAFF
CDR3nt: TGTGCCAGCAGCTACCCCACAGGGGGAGCTTTCTTT

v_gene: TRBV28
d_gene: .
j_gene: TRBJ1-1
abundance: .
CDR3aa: CASSLYGRRAFF
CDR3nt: TGTGCCAGCAGTTTATATGGGAGGAGGGCTTTCTTT

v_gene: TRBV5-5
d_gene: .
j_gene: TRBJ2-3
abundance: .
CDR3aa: CASSLGGLEADTQYF
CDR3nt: TGTGCCAGCAGCTTGGGAGGGCTAGAGGCAGATACGCAGTATTTT

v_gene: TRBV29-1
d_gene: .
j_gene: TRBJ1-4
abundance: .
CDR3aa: CSVEASAGEKLFF
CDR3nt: TGCAGCGTTGAAGCGTCAGCGGGCGAAAAACTGTTTTTT

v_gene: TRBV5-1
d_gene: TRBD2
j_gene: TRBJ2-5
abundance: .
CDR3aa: CASSLVVSGSGTETQYF
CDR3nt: TGCGCCAGCAGCTTGGTGGTTAGCGGGAGTGGGACGGAGACCCAGTACTTC

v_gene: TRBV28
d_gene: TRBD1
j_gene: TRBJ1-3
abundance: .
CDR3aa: CASSSLPTGSFSGNTIYF
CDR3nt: TGTGCCAGCAGTTCGCTTCCGACAGGGTCCTTCTCTGGAAACACCATATATTTT

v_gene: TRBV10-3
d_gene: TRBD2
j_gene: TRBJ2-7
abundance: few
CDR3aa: CAISEPGTSGYEQYF
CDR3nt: TGTGCCATCAGTGAACCCGGGACTAGCGGGTACGAGCAGTACTTC

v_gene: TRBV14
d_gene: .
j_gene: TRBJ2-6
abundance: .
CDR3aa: CASSHPGANGLTF
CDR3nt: TGTGCCAGCAGCCATCCTGGGGCCAACGGCCTGACTTTC

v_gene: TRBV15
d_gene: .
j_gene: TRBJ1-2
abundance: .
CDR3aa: CATSRGTEPNYGYTF
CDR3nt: TGTGCCACCAGCAGAGGGACAGAACCCAACTATGGCTACACCTTC

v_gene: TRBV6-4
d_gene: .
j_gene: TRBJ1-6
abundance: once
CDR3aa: CASSQGGRYNSPLHF
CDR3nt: TGTGCCAGCAGCCAGGGCGGGAGGTATAATTCACCCCTCCACTTT

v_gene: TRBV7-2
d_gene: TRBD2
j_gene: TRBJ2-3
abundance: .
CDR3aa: CASSALNSAGRTDTQYF
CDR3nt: TGTGCCAGCAGCGCCCTAAATTCAGCGGGGCGCACAGATACGCAGTATTTT

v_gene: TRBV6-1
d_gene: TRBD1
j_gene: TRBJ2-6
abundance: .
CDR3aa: CASSGGQGGSGANVLTF
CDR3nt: TGTGCCAGCAGTGGGGGACAGGGCGGCTCTGGGGCCAACGTCCTGACTTTC

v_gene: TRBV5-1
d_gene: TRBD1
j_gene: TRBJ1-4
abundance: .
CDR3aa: CASSLAIGTGVEKLFF
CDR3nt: TGCGCCAGCAGCTTGGCCATCGGGACAGGGGTTGAAAAACTGTTTTTT

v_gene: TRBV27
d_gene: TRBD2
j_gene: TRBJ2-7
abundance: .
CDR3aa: CASSLLGLAGYEQYF
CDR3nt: TGTGCCAGCAGTTTACTAGGACTAGCCGGCTACGAGCAGTACTTC

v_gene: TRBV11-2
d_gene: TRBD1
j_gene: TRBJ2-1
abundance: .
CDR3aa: CASSSYRGNEQFF
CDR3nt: TGTGCCAGCAGCTCTTACAGGGGCAATGAGCAGTTCTTC

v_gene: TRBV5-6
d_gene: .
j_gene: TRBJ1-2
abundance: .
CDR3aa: CASSGTGLGDGYTF
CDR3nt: TGTGCCAGCAGCGGTACAGGGTTAGGTGACGGCTACACCTTC

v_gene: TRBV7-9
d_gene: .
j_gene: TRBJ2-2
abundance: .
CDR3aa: CASSGDRSNTGELFF
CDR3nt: TGTGCCAGCAGCGGAGACAGGTCGAACACCGGGGAGCTGTTTTTT

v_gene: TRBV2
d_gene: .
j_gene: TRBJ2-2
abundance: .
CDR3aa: CASRPARLNTGELFF
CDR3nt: TGTGCCAGCAGACCAGCTAGACTAAACACCGGGGAGCTGTTTTTT

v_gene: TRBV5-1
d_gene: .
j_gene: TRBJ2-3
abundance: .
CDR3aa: CASSLGGTHSTDTQYF
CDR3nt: TGCGCCAGCAGCTTGGGAGGGACTCATTCCACAGATACGCAGTATTTT

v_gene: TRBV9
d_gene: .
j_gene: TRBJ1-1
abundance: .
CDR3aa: CASSAVTGNTEAFF
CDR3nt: TGTGCCAGCAGCGCCGTGACAGGGAACACTGAAGCTTTCTTT

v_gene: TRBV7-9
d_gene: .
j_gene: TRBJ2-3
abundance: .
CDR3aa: CASSLQGSTDTQYF
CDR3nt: TGTGCCAGCAGCTTACAGGGTAGCACAGATACGCAGTATTTT

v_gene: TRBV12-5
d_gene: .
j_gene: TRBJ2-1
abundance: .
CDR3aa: CASGTIDPADNEQFF
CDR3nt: TGTGCTAGTGGCACTATAGACCCTGCGGACAATGAGCAGTTCTTC

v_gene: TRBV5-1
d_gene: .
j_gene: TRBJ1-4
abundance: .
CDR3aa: CASSLAAGVNEKLFF
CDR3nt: TGCGCCAGCAGCTTGGCGGCAGGGGTGAATGAAAAACTGTTTTTT

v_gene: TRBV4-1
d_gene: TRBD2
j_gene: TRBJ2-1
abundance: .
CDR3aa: CASSQGWTSGRVNEQFF
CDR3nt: TGCGCCAGCAGCCAAGGCTGGACTAGCGGGAGGGTCAATGAGCAGTTCTTC

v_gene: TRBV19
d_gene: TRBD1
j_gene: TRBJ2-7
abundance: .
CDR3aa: CASSIDVTGNEQYF
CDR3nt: TGTGCCAGTAGTATAGACGTGACAGGGAACGAGCAGTACTTC

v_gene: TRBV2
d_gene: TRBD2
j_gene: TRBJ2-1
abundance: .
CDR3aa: CASQSGGAFEQFF
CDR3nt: TGTGCCAGCCAGAGCGGGGGGGCGTTTGAGCAGTTCTTC

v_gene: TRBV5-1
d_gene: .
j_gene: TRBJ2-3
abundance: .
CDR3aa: CASSLGGGSSTDTQYF
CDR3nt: TGCGCCAGCAGCTTGGGAGGGGGATCCTCCACAGATACGCAGTATTTT

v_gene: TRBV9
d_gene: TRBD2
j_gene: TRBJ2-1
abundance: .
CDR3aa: CASSPRGGVNNEQFF
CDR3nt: TGTGCCAGCAGCCCTAGGGGAGGGGTGAACAATGAGCAGTTCTTC

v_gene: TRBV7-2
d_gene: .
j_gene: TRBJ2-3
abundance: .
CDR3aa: CASSLVMDTQYF
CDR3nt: TGTGCCAGCAGCTTAGTTATGGATACGCAGTATTTT

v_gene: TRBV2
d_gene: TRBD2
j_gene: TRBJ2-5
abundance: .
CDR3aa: CVSGSPTSGGWQETQYF
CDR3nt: TGTGTCAGCGGCTCCCCGACTAGCGGGGGATGGCAAGAGACCCAGTACTTC

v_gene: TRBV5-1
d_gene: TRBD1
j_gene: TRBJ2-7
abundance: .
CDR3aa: CASSPSEGAASSYEQYF
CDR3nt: TGCGCCAGCAGCCCGTCCGAGGGGGCGGCGAGCTCCTACGAGCAGTACTTC

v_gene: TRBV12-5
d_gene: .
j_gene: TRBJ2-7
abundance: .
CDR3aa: CASGFGGIAYEQYF
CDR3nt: TGTGCTAGTGGTTTCGGCGGGATAGCCTACGAGCAGTACTTC

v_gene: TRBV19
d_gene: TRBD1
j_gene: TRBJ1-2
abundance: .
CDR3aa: CASSIRDRGRSGYTF
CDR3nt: TGTGCCAGTAGTATCCGAGACAGGGGAAGAAGTGGCTACACCTTC

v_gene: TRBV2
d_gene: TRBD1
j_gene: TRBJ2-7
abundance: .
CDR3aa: CASRKDRYYEQYF
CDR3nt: TGTGCCAGCCGCAAGGACAGGTACTACGAGCAGTACTTC